Listed below are T cell receptor beta chains from one sample, sequenced in a study of metastatic and nonmetastatic thyroid tumors. TCRdb re-called clones from the PCR reads using MiXCR. Here the sample spans 30,000 to 40,000 clones, over 15% being singletons. Material: blood. The receptors derive from a male donor with papillary thyroid cancer or a benign thyroid nodule (not recorded which). Some clones in this sample may be carry-over from other donors' samples. CDR3s include the opening cysteine and the closing phenylalanine or tryptophan. D genes are given only for firm matches. The listing skips clone size in some rows; elsewhere it reads once, few, many or a size class.

clone size | D gene | J gene | V gene | CDR3 length | CDR3 protein | CDR3 DNA
. | . | TRBJ2-7 | TRBV27 | 14 | CASGPAGRAYEQYF | TGTGCCAGCGGGCCCGCAGGGAGAGCCTACGAGCAGTACTTC
many | TRBD1 | TRBJ2-2 | TRBV28 | 16 | CASSLTGQGNIRELFF | TGTGCCAGCAGTTTAACCGGACAGGGAAATATCAGGGAGCTGTTTTTT
many | . | TRBJ2-2 | TRBV19 | 15 | CASTQGGANTGELFF | TGTGCCAGTACCCAGGGTGGGGCGAACACCGGGGAGCTGTTTTTT
medium-sized | . | TRBJ2-7 | TRBV28 | 12 | CASSGQPYEQYF | TGTGCCAGCAGCGGACAGCCCTACGAGCAGTACTTC
. | . | TRBJ1-2 | TRBV6-1 | 14 | CAKQRTVIPYGYTF | TGTGCCAAACAAAGGACAGTGATTCCCTATGGCTACACCTTC
many | . | TRBJ2-7 | TRBV19 | 13 | CASSISRSYEQYF | TGTGCCAGTAGTATTTCGCGGTCCTACGAGCAGTACTTC
many | . | TRBJ1-5 | TRBV10-3 | 15 | CAISESTGQGQPQHF | TGTGCCATCAGTGAGTCGACTGGGCAGGGTCAGCCCCAGCATTTT
many | TRBD2 | TRBJ2-5 | TRBV20-1 | 14 | CSASEGLAQETQYF | TGCAGTGCTAGTGAGGGACTAGCACAAGAGACCCAGTACTTC
many | . | TRBJ1-6 | TRBV7-9 | 12 | CASSLERSPLHF | TGTGCCAGCAGCTTGGAGAGATCACCCCTCCACTTT
. | TRBD1 | TRBJ1-1 | TRBV20-1 | 13 | CSARDQGGTEAFF | TGCAGTGCTAGAGATCAGGGGGGCACTGAAGCTTTCTTT
few | . | TRBJ1-5 | TRBV20-1 | 13 | CSATGALNQPQHF | TGCAGTGCTACTGGGGCGTTGAATCAGCCCCAGCATTTT
medium-sized | . | TRBJ2-2 | TRBV11-2 | 14 | CASSLAVNTGELFF | TGTGCCAGCAGCTTAGCCGTGAACACCGGGGAGCTGTTTTTT
. | TRBD1 | TRBJ2-2 | TRBV5-4 | 15 | CASSYRTGGAGKLFF | TGTGCCAGCAGCTACAGGACAGGGGGTGCCGGGAAGCTGTTTTTT
many | TRBD1 | TRBJ2-2 | TRBV11-3 | 16 | CASSSTRTGYTGELFF | TGTGCCAGCAGCTCCACCCGGACAGGGTATACCGGGGAGCTGTTTTTT
. | TRBD2 | TRBJ2-3 | TRBV12-3/TRBV12-4 | 21 | CASSLVGVASGRAASTDTQYF | TGTGCCAGCAGTTTAGTGGGGGTGGCTAGCGGGAGGGCTGCTAGCACAGATACGCAGTATTTT
. | TRBD1 | TRBJ2-2 | TRBV12-3/TRBV12-4 | 16 | CASSARGQGTTGELFF | TGTGCCAGCAGTGCCCGTGGACAGGGTACCACCGGGGAGCTGTTTTTT
. | . | TRBJ2-2 | TRBV9 | 17 | CTSSVASWARGTGELFF | TGTACCAGCAGCGTCGCTAGCTGGGCCCGGGGGACCGGGGAGCTGTTTTTT
. | . | TRBJ1-2 | TRBV20-1 | 11 | CSVGSNYGYTF | TGCAGTGTTGGCTCTAACTATGGCTACACCTTC
many | . | TRBJ2-7 | TRBV30 | 15 | CAWSPVSTVSYEQYF | TGTGCCTGGAGCCCAGTCTCGACAGTCTCCTACGAGCAGTACTTC
many | . | TRBJ2-4 | TRBV28 | 17 | CASRPPTDSAGGNRQYF | TGTGCCAGCAGGCCCCCCACCGACAGTGCAGGGGGGAACCGGCAGTACTTC